A single T cell receptor beta chain is shown here with its context. Its antigen is still unknown. Germline CDR1 is MNHEY and CDR2 is SVGAGI. This CDR3 has 14 amino acids. V was trimmed by 5 bases and J by 3 bases, leaving 14 bases between them. This record comes from a study of T cells in narcolepsy. Study results and limitations: Autoreactive HCRT-specific and TRIB2-specific clonotypes were marked in same-patient CSF-versus-blood CD4+ comparisons.

This table comes from immunoSEQ multiplex PCR, and its TCRdb copy is limited to in-frame clones, with some not included. The repertoire holds roughly 8,100 clones, about 56% seen once, with 20% to 25% in the top ten. The genes are TRBV6-5 and TRBJ2-7; D is possibly TRBD1 (5 bases). The clonotype originates from a human donor with narcolepsy. The sample comprised CD45RA- memory CD8+ T cells from PBMCs. The CDR3 DNA reads TGTGCCAGCAGTGAAGGGGCAGGCGGCTACGAGCAGTACTTC. Protein: CASSEGAGGYEQYF.